The rows below give T cell receptor beta chains drawn from one sample of a study of T cells in localized non-small cell lung cancer. Clones were read by immunoSEQ multiplex PCR, and TCRdb kept only the in-frame ones, dropping some. The sample holds 7,000 to 9,500 clones, 85% to 90% seen once. Sequenced material: peripheral blood, taken before any cancer treatment. Source of these receptors: a female donor aged 60 or older with stage II squamous cell lung carcinoma. The CDR3 runs from the conserved cysteine through the conserved F or W. Fields, in order: V gene, J gene, D gene, clone size, CDR3 length, CDR3 DNA, CDR3 protein. D genes are given only for firm matches. Clone size is shown for a subset of rows, as once, few, many or a class of expanded clone.

TRBV6-5,TRBJ2-3,-,-,15,TGTGCCAGCAGGTTATATCCCCCGGTAACAGATACGCAGTATTTT,CASRLYPPVTDTQYF
TRBV7-2,TRBJ2-2,TRBD1,once,18,TGTGCCAGCAGCTTATTTGGCAGGGGGCTTTCGAACACCGGGGAGCTGTTTTTT,CASSLFGRGLSNTGELFF
TRBV5-1,TRBJ1-2,-,-,14,TGCGCCAGCAGCTTAGAGGGCCTAATGTATGGCTACACCTTC,CASSLEGLMYGYTF
TRBV28,TRBJ2-2,-,once,14,TGTGCCAGCAGTTTGGGGGGGAACACCGGGGAGCTGTTTTTT,CASSLGGNTGELFF
TRBV30,TRBJ1-2,-,-,11,TGTGCTGACCAACAGGTTCATGGCTACACCTTC,CADQQVHGYTF
TRBV20-1,TRBJ2-5,-,-,11,TGCAGTGCTAGAGCGGCGGAGACCCAGTACTTC,CSARAAETQYF
TRBV7-2,TRBJ1-2,-,few,12,TGTGCCAGCAAGGGACCCAACTATGGCTACACCTTC,CASKGPNYGYTF
TRBV30,TRBJ1-1,-,-,12,TGTGCCTCTAAACTGGGGGAGACTGAAGCTTTCTTT,CASKLGETEAFF
TRBV5-1,TRBJ1-2,-,-,15,TGCGCCAGCAGCTCGACGACAGGTCGGGATGGTCGCTACACCTTC,CASSSTTGRDGRYTF
TRBV19,TRBJ1-2,TRBD1,-,15,TGTGCCAGTACCCCTACGGACAGGGGTGGCTATGGCTACACCTTC,CASTPTDRGGYGYTF
TRBV6-5,TRBJ1-1,-,-,13,TGTGCCAGCAGTGTGGTCATGAACACTGAAGCTTTCTTT,CASSVVMNTEAFF
TRBV6-6,TRBJ2-7,TRBD2,-,13,TGTGCCAGCTCCGGGACTAGCAGATACGAGCAGTACTTC,CASSGTSRYEQYF
TRBV10-3,TRBJ2-5,-,-,15,TGTGCCATCAGTGAGCCTAAACTGGGTCAAGAGACCCAGTACTTC,CAISEPKLGQETQYF
TRBV6-5,TRBJ1-2,TRBD1,few,13,TGTGCCAGCAGTTATGACAGGGTGTCTGGCTACACCTTC,CASSYDRVSGYTF
TRBV2,TRBJ1-2,-,-,12,TGTGCCAGCAGACCCGAGGTCTCTGGCTACACCTTC,CASRPEVSGYTF
TRBV18,TRBJ2-2,-,-,16,TGTGCCAGCTCAGAAAACCGGGCCGTGAACACCGGGGAGCTGTTTTTT,CASSENRAVNTGELFF
TRBV2,TRBJ2-2,-,-,14,TGTGCCAGCAGTGACCCGCCGAACACCGGGGAGCTGTTTTTT,CASSDPPNTGELFF